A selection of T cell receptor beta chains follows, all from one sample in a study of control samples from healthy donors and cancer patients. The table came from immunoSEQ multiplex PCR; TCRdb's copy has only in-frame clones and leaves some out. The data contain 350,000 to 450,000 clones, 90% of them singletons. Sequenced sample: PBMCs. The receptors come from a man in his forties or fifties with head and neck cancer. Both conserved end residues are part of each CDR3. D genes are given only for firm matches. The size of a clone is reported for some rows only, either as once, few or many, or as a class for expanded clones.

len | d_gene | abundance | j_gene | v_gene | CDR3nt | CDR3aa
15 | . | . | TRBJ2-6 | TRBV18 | TGTGCCAGCTCATTTACCCAGGTTGGGGCCAACGTCCTGACTTTC | CASSFTQVGANVLTF
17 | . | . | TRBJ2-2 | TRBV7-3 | TGTGCCAGCAGCCTCCTTCCGGTCCGAACCAACACCGGGGAGCTGTTTTTT | CASSLLPVRTNTGELFF
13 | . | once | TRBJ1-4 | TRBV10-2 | TGCGCCACCCACACCGAACGTGGGGAAAAACTGTTTTTT | CATHTERGEKLFF
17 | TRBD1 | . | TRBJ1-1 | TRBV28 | TGTGCCAGCACAGGAACAGGGGATTTATTTTCGGACACTGAAGCTTTCTTT | CASTGTGDLFSDTEAFF
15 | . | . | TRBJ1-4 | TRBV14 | TGTGCCAGCAGCCTATATGGAGGGCATCGGGAAAAACTGTTTTTT | CASSLYGGHREKLFF
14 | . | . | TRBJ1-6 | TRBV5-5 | TGTGCCAGCAGCTTGGAGGGACAAGGGTCACCCCTCCACTTT | CASSLEGQGSPLHF
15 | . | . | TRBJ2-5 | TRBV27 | TGTGCCAGCTCCCCGCCCGGGACTTTCCGGGAGACCCAGTACTTC | CASSPPGTFRETQYF
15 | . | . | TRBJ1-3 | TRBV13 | TGTGCCAGCAGCTCGGGACGGGCCTCTGGAAACACCATATATTTT | CASSSGRASGNTIYF
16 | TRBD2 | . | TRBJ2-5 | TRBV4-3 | TGCGCCAGCAGCCAAGTGTCCAGCGGGGGGGCAGAGACCCAGTACTTC | CASSQVSSGGAETQYF
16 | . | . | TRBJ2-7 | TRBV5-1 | TGCGCCAGCAGCTTGATGGAAAGGGCGAGCTCCTACGAGCAGTACTTC | CASSLMERASSYEQYF
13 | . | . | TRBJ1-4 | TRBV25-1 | TGTGCCAGCAGTGAGGACGGTAATGAAAAACTGTTTTTT | CASSEDGNEKLFF
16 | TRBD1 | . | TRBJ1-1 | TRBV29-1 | TGCAGCGTTAACGGGAGACAGGGGTCGGTGAACACTGAAGCTTTCTTT | CSVNGRQGSVNTEAFF
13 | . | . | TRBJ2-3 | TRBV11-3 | TGTGCCAGCTCTGTGGTCAGCACAGATACGCAGTATTTT | CASSVVSTDTQYF
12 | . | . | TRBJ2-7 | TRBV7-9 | TGTGCCAGCAGGGACCGGGACTTTGAGCAGTACTTC | CASRDRDFEQYF